The clone carrying this TCR beta chain was seen a single time. There are 16 residues in the CDR3. Germline-derived CDR1 and CDR2 are WNHNN and SYGVQD (reference sequence). Trimming took 4 bases from V and 3 from J; bases not matched to a gene: 10. Per the original data handling: Counts of nucleated cells, estimated from reference gene primer amplification, were obtained. Profiled with immunoSEQ multiplex PCR; TCRdb holds only in-frame clones, not every one. Clone size and the V and J calls come from that table; the DNA yielded D and trimming. The sample lists roughly 420,000 clones; roughly 90% were seen once. This sample is part of a study of blood T cell repertoires in COVID-19. Across the whole study: Samples of COVID-19 (acute and convalescent) were obtained from the United States, Italy and Spain. PBMCs, B-cell-depleted T cells, or T cells provided the cDNA or gDNA that made up the material.

All enrollees were roughly 18 to 90 years old and from about 24 US areas. This TCR was recovered from a woman in her thirties with acute COVID-19. The chain combines TRBV10-1 with TRBJ2-3; 7 bases line up with TRBD1. Specimen: PBMCs or T cells enriched from blood (not recorded which). The chain's CDR3 is CASSGPKGAVTDTQYF. The CDR3 coding sequence is TGCGCCAGCAGTGGCCCAAAGGGGGCTGTTACAGATACGCAGTATTTT.